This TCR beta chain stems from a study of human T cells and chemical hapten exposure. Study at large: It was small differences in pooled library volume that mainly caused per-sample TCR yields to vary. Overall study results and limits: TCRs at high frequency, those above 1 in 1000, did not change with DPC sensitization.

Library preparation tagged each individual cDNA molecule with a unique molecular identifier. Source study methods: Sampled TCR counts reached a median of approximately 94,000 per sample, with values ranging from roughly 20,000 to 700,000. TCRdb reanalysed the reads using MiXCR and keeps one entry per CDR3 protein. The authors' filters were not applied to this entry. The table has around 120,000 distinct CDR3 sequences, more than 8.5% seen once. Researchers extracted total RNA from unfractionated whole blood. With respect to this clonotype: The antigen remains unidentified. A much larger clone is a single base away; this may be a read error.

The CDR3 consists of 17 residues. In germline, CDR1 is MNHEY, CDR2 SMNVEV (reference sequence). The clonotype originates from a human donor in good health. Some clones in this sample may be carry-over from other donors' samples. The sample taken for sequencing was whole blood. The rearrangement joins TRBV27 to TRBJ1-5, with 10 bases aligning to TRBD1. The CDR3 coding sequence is TGTGCCAGCAGTTCCCTCAGGGACAGGGGTGGCAATAAGCCCCAGCATTTT. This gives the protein CASSSLRDRGGNKPQHF.